The source of this T cell receptor (beta chain) is a study of shared clonotypes between healthy human individuals. Overall study results and limits: Rarefaction analysis demonstrated incomplete sorted-subset sequencing notwithstanding large depth. Memory subsets generally showed lower estimated richness than naive subsets.

Original handling: Quality scores were absent from the junction-only immunoSEQ sequences, so filtering differed. The table came from immunoSEQ multiplex PCR; TCRdb's copy has only in-frame clones and leaves some out. V and J calls and clone size follow that table, whereas D and trimming were derived from the DNA. The sample yields a few million clones, roughly 93% seen once. Germline V lookup: CDR1 SQVTM, CDR2 ANQGSEA. Trimming removed 3 bases from V and 8 bases from J; junction bases left unmatched: 10. This CDR3 spans 14 amino acids. The study separated CD4+ cells into CD45RA+ naive and CD45RA-negative memory subsets. Details on this clone: Its antigen is as yet unknown.

The genes are TRBV29-1 and TRBJ1-2; 9 bases are a match to TRBD1. This TCR derives from a young man in good health. Some clones in this sample may be carry-over from other donors' samples. Sequenced material: naive CD4+ T cells from PBMCs. Subset described: CD45RA+ positively selected. CDR3 nucleotides: TGCAGCGTTGATTGGGGACAGGGTTTCAAAGGCTACACCTTC. Translated: CSVDWGQGFKGYTF.